These T cell receptor beta chains were read from a single sample in a study of cytomegalovirus exposure and HLA in healthy donors. Sequencing used immunoSEQ multiplex PCR; TCRdb keeps in-frame clones, though not all of them. The table lists around 140,000 clones, 78% of them singletons. Sample: PBMCs. These receptors all stem from a woman in her late teens or twenties in good health and CMV-seronegative. CDR3s include the opening cysteine and the closing phenylalanine or tryptophan. Fields, in order: J gene, V gene, D gene, clone size, CDR3 DNA, CDR3 protein. The D gene is left open where the match is weak. Not all rows give a size; the values are once, few, many and, for expanded clones, a class.

J: TRBJ2-1
V: TRBV6-5
D: -
size: -
DNA: TGTGCCAGCAGTGGACGGGGAAATGAGCAGTTCTTC
CDR3: CASSGRGNEQFF

J: TRBJ1-1
V: TRBV2
D: -
size: -
DNA: TGTGCCAGCAGTGCCCGGGGCACTGAAGCTTTCTTT
CDR3: CASSARGTEAFF

J: TRBJ2-7
V: TRBV6-1
D: TRBD1
size: few
DNA: TGTGCCAGCAGTGCGGCCGGGACAGGAGCCTACGAGCAGTACTTC
CDR3: CASSAAGTGAYEQYF

J: TRBJ1-5
V: TRBV4-2
D: -
size: -
DNA: TGTGCCAGCAGCCAAGAGGGGGGAAGCAATCAGCCCCAGCATTTT
CDR3: CASSQEGGSNQPQHF

J: TRBJ1-4
V: TRBV6-1
D: -
size: -
DNA: TGTGCCAGCAGGTTAGGGGGTCCCAATGAAAAACTGTTTTTT
CDR3: CASRLGGPNEKLFF

J: TRBJ1-1
V: TRBV6-5
D: -
size: -
DNA: TGTGCCAGCAGTTTCACAGGTTCCGCCACCACTGAAGCTTTCTTT
CDR3: CASSFTGSATTEAFF

J: TRBJ2-7
V: TRBV4-2
D: -
size: -
DNA: TGTGCCAGCAGCCAAGATCTGAGCGACCGAACCTACGAGCAGTACTTC
CDR3: CASSQDLSDRTYEQYF

J: TRBJ1-2
V: TRBV6-5
D: -
size: -
DNA: TGTGCCAGCAGTTACTCGAGTTCGGTACCTAACTATGGCTACACCTTC
CDR3: CASSYSSSVPNYGYTF

J: TRBJ1-5
V: TRBV29-1
D: TRBD1
size: -
DNA: TGCAGCGCCGGGACAGATAGCAATCAGCCCCAGCATTTT
CDR3: CSAGTDSNQPQHF

J: TRBJ1-4
V: TRBV2
D: -
size: once
DNA: TGTGCCAGCGGCGGAGCAACTAATGAAAAACTGTTTTTT
CDR3: CASGGATNEKLFF

J: TRBJ1-1
V: TRBV27
D: -
size: once
DNA: TGTGCCAGCAGTCACCTAGGACAGTCTGCAAACACTGAAGCTTTCTTT
CDR3: CASSHLGQSANTEAFF

J: TRBJ1-2
V: TRBV19
D: -
size: -
DNA: TGTGCCAGTAGTAACGGGAATTACATGAGGGGCTACACCTTC
CDR3: CASSNGNYMRGYTF

J: TRBJ2-7
V: TRBV19
D: TRBD2
size: -
DNA: TGTGCCAGTAGACTAGCGGGAGAGAGCTCCTACGAGCAGTACTTC
CDR3: CASRLAGESSYEQYF

J: TRBJ1-4
V: TRBV5-6
D: -
size: -
DNA: TGTGCCAGCAGCGCAGGTCCGTCCGGGGGGCCCGTTAATGAAAAACTGTTTTTT
CDR3: CASSAGPSGGPVNEKLFF

J: TRBJ1-2
V: TRBV7-9
D: -
size: once
DNA: TGTTCCAGCAGTCTCCCCAGACAGACCACTAACTATGGCTACACCTTC
CDR3: CSSSLPRQTTNYGYTF

J: TRBJ2-1
V: TRBV5-4
D: TRBD2
size: -
DNA: TGTGCCAGCAGCTTGAGGCTAGCGGGAGGAGATGAGCAGTTCTTC
CDR3: CASSLRLAGGDEQFF

J: TRBJ2-3
V: TRBV5-1
D: -
size: -
DNA: TGCGCCAGCAGCTTGGGTGGCAGGGGATTCGATACGCAGTATTTT
CDR3: CASSLGGRGFDTQYF

J: TRBJ2-3
V: TRBV4-2
D: -
size: -
DNA: TGTGCCAGCAGCCAGACGGAACTAGCCACGGATACGCAGTATTTT
CDR3: CASSQTELATDTQYF

J: TRBJ2-7
V: TRBV5-1
D: -
size: -
DNA: TGCGCCAGCAGCTTCGACAGCTTCTCCTACGAGCAGTACTTC
CDR3: CASSFDSFSYEQYF

J: TRBJ2-3
V: TRBV19
D: -
size: -
DNA: TGTGCCAGTCGTAGGGGGGGATCCGCAGATACGCAGTATTTT
CDR3: CASRRGGSADTQYF

J: TRBJ1-3
V: TRBV4-2
D: -
size: -
DNA: TGTGCCAGCAGCCAAGATCTTTTTAGAGGGACTGGAAACACCATATATTTT
CDR3: CASSQDLFRGTGNTIYF

J: TRBJ1-1
V: TRBV11-2
D: TRBD1
size: -
DNA: TGTGCCAGCAGCTTGGACAGGTCTGAAGCTTTCTTT
CDR3: CASSLDRSEAFF

J: TRBJ2-1
V: TRBV7-9
D: TRBD2
size: few
DNA: TGTGCCAGCAGCTTCAGGACTAGCGGCAATAATGAGCAGTTCTTC
CDR3: CASSFRTSGNNEQFF

J: TRBJ2-7
V: TRBV6-5
D: TRBD1
size: -
DNA: TGTGCCACCGCACGCGGACAGGGCTACGAGCAGTACTTC
CDR3: CATARGQGYEQYF

J: TRBJ2-5
V: TRBV7-7
D: TRBD2
size: -
DNA: TGTGCCAGCAGCCTCGGACTAGCGGGAGGTCAAGAGACCCAGTACTTC
CDR3: CASSLGLAGGQETQYF

J: TRBJ2-3
V: TRBV11-2
D: -
size: -
DNA: TGTGCCAGCAGCTCCGACCGGGGCGGAGGGTTAACAGATACGCAGTATTTT
CDR3: CASSSDRGGGLTDTQYF

J: TRBJ2-5
V: TRBV11-2
D: -
size: -
DNA: TGTGCCAGCAGCCCCGGCAGGGTGGCGGGAAGGGAGACCCAGTACTTC
CDR3: CASSPGRVAGRETQYF

J: TRBJ2-7
V: TRBV27
D: -
size: -
DNA: TGTGCCAGCGGCCTAAACAACAGGGCTGACGAGCAGTACTTC
CDR3: CASGLNNRADEQYF

J: TRBJ1-1
V: TRBV30
D: -
size: -
DNA: TGTGCCTGGAGCCCGCTGCGGACTGAAGCTTTCTTT
CDR3: CAWSPLRTEAFF

J: TRBJ1-4
V: TRBV30
D: TRBD1
size: few
DNA: TGTGCCTGGGGACGGGAAACAGGGGCAAATGAAAAACTGTTTTTT
CDR3: CAWGRETGANEKLFF

J: TRBJ1-2
V: TRBV6-6
D: -
size: few
DNA: TGTGCCAGCAGTTACTCGGGCAGGGATAACTATGGCTACACCTTC
CDR3: CASSYSGRDNYGYTF

J: TRBJ2-1
V: TRBV15
D: -
size: -
DNA: TGTGCCACCAGCATGAGCATGGCTAGCGAAGATGAGCAGTTCTTC
CDR3: CATSMSMASEDEQFF

J: TRBJ2-1
V: TRBV5-4
D: -
size: -
DNA: TGTGCCAGCAGATCGGGCGGGTCGACCAACAATGAGCAGTTCTTC
CDR3: CASRSGGSTNNEQFF

J: TRBJ2-3
V: TRBV10-3
D: TRBD2
size: few
DNA: TGTGCCATCAGTGATCTAGCGGGAGAGGGGCCAAGCACAGATACGCAGTATTTT
CDR3: CAISDLAGEGPSTDTQYF

J: TRBJ1-2
V: TRBV6-5
D: -
size: -
DNA: TGTGCCAGCAGTTACTCGGTCGGCGGAAGAGACGGCTACACCTTC
CDR3: CASSYSVGGRDGYTF

J: TRBJ2-1
V: TRBV20-1
D: -
size: once
DNA: TGCAGTGTCCTACAGGGCAATGAGCAGTTCTTC
CDR3: CSVLQGNEQFF

J: TRBJ2-7
V: TRBV7-9
D: TRBD1
size: -
DNA: TGTGCCAGCAGCTCAGGGGGAGTTTCCTACGAGCAGTACTTC
CDR3: CASSSGGVSYEQYF

J: TRBJ2-7
V: TRBV6-5
D: -
size: few
DNA: TGTGCCAGCAGTTACAACGTAGATGTGGAGCAGTACTTC
CDR3: CASSYNVDVEQYF

J: TRBJ2-5
V: TRBV12-1
D: -
size: -
DNA: TGTGCCAGCAGCTTCGGGGGACTAGCGGGAGGGTCCCTAGAGACCCAGTACTTC
CDR3: CASSFGGLAGGSLETQYF

J: TRBJ1-4
V: TRBV7-8
D: -
size: once
DNA: TGTGCCAGCAGCCTACAACAGGAAAAACTGTTTTTT
CDR3: CASSLQQEKLFF

J: TRBJ1-2
V: TRBV29-1
D: TRBD1
size: -
DNA: TGCAGCGTTGAGGACAGGGCGCGGGGCTACACCTTC
CDR3: CSVEDRARGYTF

J: TRBJ2-7
V: TRBV15
D: TRBD2
size: -
DNA: TGTGCCACCAGCAGAGAACGCGGGAGGGCAGACGAGCAGTACTTC
CDR3: CATSRERGRADEQYF

J: TRBJ2-1
V: TRBV19
D: TRBD2
size: -
DNA: TGTGCCAGTAGTATAGATGGGACTAGCTCCTACAATGAGCAGTTCTTC
CDR3: CASSIDGTSSYNEQFF

J: TRBJ2-1
V: TRBV10-3
D: TRBD2
size: -
DNA: TGTGCCATCAGTGTACCGGGACTAGCGGGAGCGGATGAGCAGTTCTTC
CDR3: CAISVPGLAGADEQFF

J: TRBJ1-2
V: TRBV15
D: -
size: once
DNA: TGTGCCACCAGCAAAGATCGAGACAGTTTGAACTATGGCTACACCTTC
CDR3: CATSKDRDSLNYGYTF

J: TRBJ1-1
V: TRBV7-8
D: -
size: -
DNA: TGTGCCAGCAGCTTAGGACGGGTGGCGGGACCGAACACTGAAGCTTTCTTT
CDR3: CASSLGRVAGPNTEAFF

J: TRBJ1-1
V: TRBV10-3
D: -
size: -
DNA: TGTGCCATCAGTGTACGGGGATCGGACACTGAAGCTTTCTTT
CDR3: CAISVRGSDTEAFF

J: TRBJ2-1
V: TRBV28
D: TRBD2
size: -
DNA: TGTGCCAGCAGTCCCCACTCCACCCTAGCGGGAGGTATCTACAATGAGCAGTTCTTC
CDR3: CASSPHSTLAGGIYNEQFF

J: TRBJ1-1
V: TRBV27
D: -
size: few
DNA: TGTGCCAGCAGTTTAGGTATGGGGGCCACTGAAGCTTTCTTT
CDR3: CASSLGMGATEAFF

J: TRBJ2-3
V: TRBV7-9
D: TRBD2
size: -
DNA: TGTGCCAGCAGCATCTATCTAGCGGGAGGACCAGATACGCAGTATTTT
CDR3: CASSIYLAGGPDTQYF

J: TRBJ2-4
V: TRBV29-1
D: -
size: -
DNA: TGCAGCGTTGGGCCGAGGGAAAACATTCAGTACTTC
CDR3: CSVGPRENIQYF